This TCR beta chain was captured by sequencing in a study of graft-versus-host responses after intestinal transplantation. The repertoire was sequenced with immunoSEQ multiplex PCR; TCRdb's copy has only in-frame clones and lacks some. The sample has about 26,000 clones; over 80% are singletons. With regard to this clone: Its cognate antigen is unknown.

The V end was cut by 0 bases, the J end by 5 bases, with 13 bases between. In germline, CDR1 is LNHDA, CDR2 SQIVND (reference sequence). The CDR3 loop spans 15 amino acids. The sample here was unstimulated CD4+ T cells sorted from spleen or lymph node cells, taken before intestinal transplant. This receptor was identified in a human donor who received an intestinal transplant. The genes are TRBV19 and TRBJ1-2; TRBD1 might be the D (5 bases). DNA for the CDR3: TGTGCCAGTAGTATAGATGGTAGACAGTCATATGGCTACACCTTC. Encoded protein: CASSIDGRQSYGYTF. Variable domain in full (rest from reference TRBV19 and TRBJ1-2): DGGITQSPKYLFRKEGQNVTLSCEQNLNHDAMYWYRQDPGQGLRLIYYSQIVNDFQKGDIAEGYSVSREKKESFPLTVTSAQKNPTAFYLCASSIDGRQSYGYTFGSGTRLTVV.